Listed below are T cell receptor beta chains from one sample, sequenced in a study of OX40 agonist ivuxolimab in advanced cancers. Sequencing was performed with immunoSEQ multiplex PCR; in TCRdb, only in-frame clones are kept and a portion is missing. The data show roughly 99,000 clones, 85% to 95% seen once. Specimen: CD4+ or CD8+ T cells sorted from blood, collected in a trial of the OX40 agonist ivuxolimab. The receptors come from an adult with an advanced solid tumor such as melanoma, head and neck, liver or kidney cancer. Each CDR3 is given with its conserved first and last residue. A D gene is named only where the DNA matches it firmly. Only some rows state a clone size, as once, few, many or a class for expanded clones.

d_gene	abundance	v_gene	j_gene	CDR3aa	CDR3nt
-	-	TRBV5-1	TRBJ2-1	CASSPGPNYNEQFF	TGCGCCAGCAGTCCGGGACCGAACTACAATGAGCAGTTCTTC
TRBD1	-	TRBV5-1	TRBJ1-1	CASSPRTGGETEAFF	TGCGCCAGCAGCCCAAGGACAGGGGGCGAGACTGAAGCTTTCTTT
-	-	TRBV4-1	TRBJ2-4	CASSQDLTTIQYF	TGCGCCAGCAGCCAAGATCTGACTACCATTCAGTACTTC
TRBD1	-	TRBV7-2	TRBJ1-5	CASSYGQGRQPQHF	TGTGCCAGCAGTTACGGACAGGGGAGGCAGCCCCAGCATTTT
-	-	TRBV29-1	TRBJ1-1	CSGGRQVSEAFF	TGCAGCGGCGGAAGGCAGGTGTCTGAAGCTTTCTTT
-	-	TRBV28	TRBJ2-7	CASSPRGDEQYF	TGTGCCAGCAGTCCCAGGGGGGACGAGCAGTACTTC
-	-	TRBV5-6	TRBJ2-7	CASSWAGTSSVQYF	TGTGCCAGCAGCTGGGCCGGGACCTCAAGCGTGCAGTACTTC
TRBD1	-	TRBV28	TRBJ1-2	CASSLETGGVYGYTF	TGTGCCAGCAGTTTAGAGACAGGGGGCGTCTATGGCTACACCTTC
-	once	TRBV19	TRBJ1-1	CASSVLRTVNTEAFF	TGTGCCAGTTCCGTTCTGCGGACGGTGAACACTGAAGCTTTCTTT
-	-	TRBV13	TRBJ1-2	CASSPERDGLYGYTF	TGTGCCAGCAGCCCCGAGCGGGACGGATTATATGGCTACACCTTC
-	-	TRBV28	TRBJ1-4	CASSLRQATNEKLFF	TGTGCCAGCAGTTTGAGGCAGGCAACTAATGAAAAACTGTTTTTT
TRBD1	-	TRBV28	TRBJ1-1	CASTKGGDMNTEAFF	TGTGCCAGCACCAAAGGGGGCGATATGAACACTGAAGCTTTCTTT
-	-	TRBV9	TRBJ1-2	CASSVVGGDGYTF	TGTGCCAGCAGCGTAGTCGGGGGGGACGGCTACACCTTC
TRBD2	-	TRBV29-1	TRBJ2-3	CSVEGGGRQEGDTQYF	TGCAGCGTTGAAGGGGGCGGGAGGCAGGAAGGAGATACGCAGTATTTT
-	-	TRBV7-2	TRBJ2-5	CASSLGGDSQETQYF	TGTGCCAGCAGCTTAGGGGGGGACAGTCAAGAGACCCAGTACTTC
TRBD1	-	TRBV19	TRBJ2-7	CASSSGTGAAYEQYF	TGTGCCAGTAGTTCCGGGACAGGGGCTGCGTACGAGCAGTACTTC
-	-	TRBV15	TRBJ2-1	CATSRGRVWGEQFF	TGTGCCACCAGCAGAGGGAGGGTGTGGGGTGAGCAGTTCTTC